These 23 T cell receptor beta chains were sequenced from one sample in a study of blood T cell repertoires in COVID-19. Assay used: immunoSEQ multiplex PCR; TCRdb lists only in-frame clones, some missing. The table lists some 11,000 clones, 70% to 90% of them singletons. Input material: peripheral blood. These receptors all come from a man aged 50-60 years with active COVID-19.

V is TRBV27 and J is TRBJ1-2; TRBD1 aligns across 12 bases. Germline V gene data show CDR1 as MNHEY and CDR2 as SMNVEV (reference sequence). The CDR3 is 16 amino acids. V trimming: 5 bases; J trimming: 4 bases; junction bases outside the gene matches: 8. Written as DNA, the CDR3 is TGTGCCAGCAGTATCGGGACAGGGGGCGGGGGCTATGGCTACACCTTC. Protein product: CASSIGTGGGGYGYTF.

The chain carries TRBV27 and TRBJ1-1; 10 positions agree with TRBD1. CDR1 and CDR2 (germline): MNHEY, SMNVEV (reference sequence). The J segment lost 5 bases and the V segment lost 5 bases, leaving 11 bases of the junction unmatched. The CDR3 has 16 residues. The CDR3 region is CASSTPGQGLLTEAFF. In nucleotides, the CDR3 is TGTGCCAGCAGTACACCGGGACAGGGGCTTTTAACTGAAGCTTTCTTT.

V and J are TRBV28 and TRBJ2-1, with 7 bases matching TRBD2. This CDR3 has 15 amino acids. After removal of 1 base from V and 6 bases from J, the junction contained 6 bases not matched to a gene. The germline CDR1 and CDR2 sequences are MDHEN and SYDVKM. CDR3 protein: CASSLSRLAVNEQFF. The CDR3 nucleotides read TGTGCCAGCAGTTTATCCAGACTAGCTGTCAATGAGCAGTTCTTC.

This rearrangement joins TRBV7-8 to TRBJ2-1; D may be TRBD2 (6 bases). The germline V gene encodes CDR1 SGHVS and CDR2 FQNEAQ. The CDR3 totals 13 residues. With 5 bases removed from V and 5 bases from J, the gap between germline ends came to 10 bases. The CDR3 loop is CASSPGLNNEQFF. As DNA, the CDR3 is TGTGCCAGCAGCCCGGGACTCAACAATGAGCAGTTCTTC. Full variable domain (rest looked up from reference TRBV7-8 and TRBJ2-1): GAGVSQSPRYKVAKRGQDVALRCDPISGHVSLFWYQQALGQGPEFLTYFQNEAQLDKSGLPSDRFFAERPEGSVSTLKIQRTQQEDSAVYLCASSPGLNNEQFFGPGTRLTVL.

V usage is TRBV21-1 and J usage is TRBJ1-4; no DNA check was done on the table's D call, TRBD1. TRBV21-1 is a documented pseudogene. This CDR3 region has 17 residues. DNA for the CDR3: TGTGCCAGCAGCATAGGGACAGATAATTCAACTAATGAAAAACTGTTTTTT. Amino acid sequence: CASSIGTDNSTNEKLFF.

In nucleotides, the CDR3 is TGTGCCAGCAGCTACGACAGTAGCCACACCGGGGAGCTGTTTTTT. This sequence encodes CASSYDSSHTGELFF. The chain uses TRBV9 and TRBJ2-2; D possibly corresponds to TRBD1 (5 bases). The CDR3 is 15 residues long. The germline gives CDR1 SGDLS, CDR2 YYNGEE. Trimming left V 4 bases short and J 3 bases short, with 13 bases between.

The genes are TRBV11-2 and TRBJ2-3; D is possibly TRBD1 (6 bases). This CDR3 is built from 13 residues. V shed 7 bases and J shed 1 base, with 9 bases lying between them. CDR1 and CDR2 (germline): SGHAT, FQNNGV. The CDR3 coding sequence is TGTGCCAGCAACAGACAGGGCACAGATACGCAGTATTTT. It codes for CASNRQGTDTQYF.

V gene TRBV27 combines with J gene TRBJ1-1, with TRBD1 matching 8 bases. This CDR3 comprises 13 residues. The ends lost 4 bases at V and 13 bases at J; junction bases unmatched: 11. Germline V CDR1 and CDR2: MNHEY, SMNVEV (reference sequence). Written as DNA, the CDR3 is TGTGCCAGCAGTTCAATGGGGACAGGAAGGGTTTTCTTT. Translation: CASSSMGTGRVFF.

This chain uses TRBV28 with TRBJ2-1, with 10 bases that match TRBD2. The CDR3 runs to 17 residues. V gave up 3 bases and J gave up 1 base; unmatched junction bases: 6. Germline V gene data show CDR1 as MDHEN and CDR2 as SYDVKM. The DNA for the CDR3 is TGTGCCAGCAGTTTTCCAGCGGGAGGGGGGTCCTACAATGAGCAGTTCTTC. It yields the protein CASSFPAGGGSYNEQFF.

The chain links TRBV4-1 to TRBJ1-2; 8 bases line up with TRBD1. Germline CDR1 reads MGHRA; CDR2 reads YSYEKL. This CDR3 is built from 19 residues. V shed 1 base, J shed 3 bases, and the junction held 16 bases outside the gene matches. As DNA, the CDR3 is TGCGCCAGCAGCCAAGTATATGAAATCGGCAGGGGGCGCGACTATGGCTACACCTTC. It translates to CASSQVYEIGRGRDYGYTF.

The chain recombines TRBV3-1 (or the pseudogene TRBV3-2) with TRBJ2-1; 12 bases map to TRBD2. V gave up 5 bases and J gave up 5 bases; unmatched junction bases: 10. Germline V lookup: CDR1 LGHDT, CDR2 YNNKEL (reference sequence). The CDR3 has 17 residues. In DNA, the CDR3 is TGTGCCAGCAGCGTCCAGACTAGCGGGAGCGGCGACAATGAGCAGTTCTTC. This translates into CASSVQTSGSGDNEQFF.

In its sample, this clone was seen a few times. The rearrangement joins TRBV28 to TRBJ2-7, with D possibly matching TRBD2 (5 bases). V lost 4 bases and J 7 bases, leaving 17 bases between the germline ends. Germline V CDR1 and CDR2: MDHEN, SYDVKM. The CDR3 loop spans 14 amino acids. In nucleotides, the CDR3 is TGTGCCAGCAGTTCCCCCGACGGGATCGGTGAGCAGTACTTC. This translates into CASSSPDGIGEQYF.

This chain uses TRBV28 with TRBJ2-3, with TRBD2 matching over 7 bases. CDR1 is MDHEN, CDR2 SYDVKM, per germline. This CDR3 contains 18 residues. V was pared by 1 base and J by 0 bases, with 10 bases of the junction left unmatched. Here the CDR3 reads CASSLFTPGEGSTDTQYF. The DNA of the CDR3 is TGTGCCAGCAGTTTATTCACTCCCGGGGAGGGGAGCACAGATACGCAGTATTTT.

This rearrangement joins TRBV28 to TRBJ1-2, with D perhaps TRBD1 (6 bases). The CDR3 is 16 amino acids. In germline, CDR1 is MDHEN, CDR2 SYDVKM. V lost 3 bases and J 7 bases, leaving 21 bases between the germline ends. The chain's CDR3 is CASSLRGSPLLGGYTF. Written as DNA, the CDR3 is TGTGCCAGCAGTTTGAGGGGGAGCCCACTCCTGGGTGGCTACACCTTC.

This chain links TRBV2 with TRBJ1-1; maybe TRBD1 (6 bases). In germline, CDR1 is SNHLY, CDR2 FYNNEI. This CDR3 region has 15 residues. The V and J ends lost 2 bases and 4 bases respectively, with 14 bases between them. CDR3 sequence reads: CASSELGGMGTEAFF. The CDR3 DNA follows: TGTGCCAGCAGTGAACTAGGGGGTATGGGCACTGAAGCTTTCTTT.

This chain connects TRBV3-1 (or the pseudogene TRBV3-2) to TRBJ1-2; 7 bases match TRBD1. Losses at the gene ends were 4 bases for V and 4 bases for J; bases not matched to a gene: 6. CDR1 LGHDT and CDR2 YNNKEL come from the germline V gene (reference sequence). The CDR3 runs 14 residues. The CDR3 reads CASSRTGTVYGYTF. In nucleotides, the CDR3 is TGTGCCAGCAGCCGCACCGGGACAGTCTATGGCTACACCTTC.

This chain joins TRBV28 and TRBJ2-2; 8 bases line up with TRBD1. This CDR3 has 15 amino acids. Trimming at V came to 6 bases and at J to 0 bases, leaving 3 bases not matched to a gene. Germline CDR1 MDHEN, CDR2 SYDVKM. The CDR3 region has the DNA TGTGCCAGCAGGACGGACAGGGCGAACACCGGGGAGCTGTTTTTT. It codes for CASRTDRANTGELFF. Full variable domain (remainder filled in from reference TRBV28 and TRBJ2-2): DVKVTQSSRYLVKRTGEKVFLECVQDMDHENMFWYRQDPGLGLRLIYFSYDVKMKEKGDIPEGYSVSREKKERFSLILESASTNQTSMYLCASRTDRANTGELFFGEGSRLTVL.

The rearrangement links TRBV7-2 to TRBJ2-7, with 7 bases matching TRBD1. With V trimmed by 5 bases and J by 2 bases, 6 bases remained unmatched. This CDR3 is 14 amino acids long. Germline CDR1 SGHTA, CDR2 FQGNSA. CDR3: CASSAAGTAYEQYF. The CDR3 DNA follows: TGTGCCAGCAGCGCGGCCGGGACAGCCTACGAGCAGTACTTC. The full variable domain, its missing parts supplied by reference TRBV7-2 and TRBJ2-7, is GAGVSQSPSNKVTEKGKDVELRCDPISGHTALYWYRQSLGQGLEFLIYFQGNSAPDKSGLPSDRFSAERTGGSVSTLTIQRTQQEDSAVYLCASSAAGTAYEQYFGPGTRLTVT.

This clone rates as medium-sized. The chain recombines TRBV7-2 with TRBJ1-2, with 11 nucleotides matching TRBD1. CDR1 is SGHTA and CDR2 is FQGNSA in the germline V gene. With 1 base clipped from V and 4 bases from J, the junction kept 5 bases outside the gene matches. The CDR3 is made up of 16 amino acids. The DNA of the CDR3 is TGTGCCAGCAGCTTAGGGACAGGGGGCGCGGGCTATGGCTACACCTTC. It encodes CASSLGTGGAGYGYTF.

This rearrangement joins TRBV10-3 to TRBJ2-7, with D possibly being TRBD2 (7 bases). Trimming stripped 1 base from V and 3 bases from J, with 22 bases between. CDR1 is ENHRY, CDR2 SYGVKD, per germline. CDR3 length equals 18 residues. The chain's CDR3 is CAISELSQAGARFYEQYF. Written as DNA, the CDR3 is TGTGCCATCAGTGAGTTGAGTCAGGCGGGGGCCCGATTCTACGAGCAGTACTTC.

The J gene is TRBJ2-5, the V gene TRBV3-1 (or the pseudogene TRBV3-2); 7 bases map to TRBD2. Germline V gene lookup returns CDR1 LGHDT and CDR2 YNNKEL (reference sequence). The CDR3 length is 14 residues. The trim removed 4 bases at V and 5 bases at J, leaving 7 bases unmatched. The CDR3 reads CASSPTSLAETQYF. CDR3 DNA sequence: TGTGCCAGCAGCCCGACTAGCTTGGCGGAGACCCAGTACTTC.

This rearrangement joins TRBV27 to TRBJ1-5; D may be TRBD1 (5 bases). The V gene's germline CDR1 is MNHEY and CDR2 SMNVEV (reference sequence). Trimming left V 2 bases short and J 1 base short, with 9 bases between. This CDR3 has 15 amino acids. The CDR3 here is CASSLAGDSNQPQHF. DNA for the CDR3: TGTGCCAGCAGTTTAGCGGGGGACAGCAATCAGCCCCAGCATTTT.

This clone was picked up one time. The chain employs TRBV19 and TRBJ2-3; 9 positions match TRBD1. This CDR3 contains 16 residues. Germline lookup yields CDR1 LNHDA and CDR2 SQIVND (reference sequence). The V and J ends lost 3 bases and 2 bases, in that order; junction bases with no gene match: 6. The CDR3 DNA reads as TGTGCCAGTAGTATGACAGGGGGACCGGACACAGATACGCAGTATTTT. It is translated as CASSMTGGPDTDTQYF.